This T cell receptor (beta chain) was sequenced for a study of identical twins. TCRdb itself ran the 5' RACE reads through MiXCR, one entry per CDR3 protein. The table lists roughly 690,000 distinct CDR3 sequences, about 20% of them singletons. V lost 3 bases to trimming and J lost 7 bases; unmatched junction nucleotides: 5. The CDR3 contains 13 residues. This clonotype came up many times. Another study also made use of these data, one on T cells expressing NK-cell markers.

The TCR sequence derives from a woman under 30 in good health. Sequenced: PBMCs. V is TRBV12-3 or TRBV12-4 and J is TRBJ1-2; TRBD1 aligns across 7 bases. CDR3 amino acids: CASSLKGAGGYTF. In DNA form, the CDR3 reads TGTGCCAGCAGTTTGAAGGGGGCGGGTGGCTACACCTTC.